The 12 T cell receptor beta chains presented below share a single source sample, sequenced in a study of vaccination and CD4 T cells after COVID-19 (dated by TCRdb to 2022 to 2024). Taken with the paper, the label for treatment or condition translates to: approximately 9-day PBMC culture with coronavirus spike peptide pools or control peptides (ViraFEST assay). The receptor library was made with PCR. Sequencing instrument: Illumina iSeq 100. TCR sequencing of DNA from cultured CD4+ T cells used the Oncomine TCR Beta short-read assay at the Johns Hopkins FTIC core. Starting from the raw public reads, TCRdb applied fastp trimming at Q25, assembled clones with MiXCR and retained in-frame beta chains. When rows share a CDR3 protein, they turn into one entry using the most common DNA and genes. A total of roughly 20,000 distinct CDR3 sequences appear in this sample, 60% of them only once. The ten top clones hold 8.9% of the sample.

These TCRs are of unknown antigen specificity. This sample comprised CD4+ T cells from blood, cultured in vitro, obtained after SARS-CoV-2 vaccination. These receptors all stem from a human donor who had recovered from COVID-19.

This clonotype showed up just a few times. The V and J genes are TRBV6-1 and TRBJ1-2; a weak D match, TRBD1 (6 bases). The CDR3 totals 13 residues. V was trimmed by 8 bases and J by 6 bases, leaving 16 bases between them. Germline V CDR1 and CDR2: MNHNS, SASEGT. The CDR3 DNA reads TGTGCCAGCCACCAGAGGGCAGGGGATGGCTACACCTTC. Translation gives CASHQRAGDGYTF.

The chain's CDR3 is CASSYRLGEAFF. CDR3 nucleotides: TGTGCCAGCAGTTACCGTCTGGGGGAAGCTTTCTTT. The J gene is TRBJ1-1, the V gene TRBV6-5, with D hard to call. The CDR3 covers 12 residues. The germline CDR1 and CDR2 sequences are MNHEY and SVGAGI. The V end lost 2 bases, the J end lost 8 bases, and 9 bases lay between the germline ends.

This clonotype was seen only once. Written as DNA, the CDR3 is TGTGCCAGCAGTGACCGGGAGGCGGAGACCCAGTACTTC. Its translation: CASSDREAETQYF. The chain recombines TRBV6-4 with TRBJ2-5; 7 positions agree with TRBD2. The CDR3 covers 13 residues. Per germline, CDR1 MRHNA and CDR2 SNTAGT. With V trimmed by 2 bases and J by 5 bases, 2 bases remained unmatched.

V and J are TRBV28 and TRBJ2-2; D remains unclear. Trimming shortened V by 2 bases and J by 3 bases, and 13 bases separated the two germline ends. The CDR3 extends over 16 amino acids. CDR1 is MDHEN, CDR2 SYDVKM, per germline. The DNA for the CDR3 is TGTGCCAGCAGTTTAGGATCGAGCCTCCACACCGGGGAGCTGTTTTTT. Protein sequence: CASSLGSSLHTGELFF. The whole variable domain, remainder taken from reference TRBV28 and TRBJ2-2, is DVKVTQSSRYLVKRTGEKVFLECVQDMDHENMFWYRQDPGLGLRLIYFSYDVKMKEKGDIPEGYSVSREKKERFSLILESASTNQTSMYLCASSLGSSLHTGELFFGEGSRLTVL.

This sequence joins TRBV11-1 and TRBJ2-7, with 7 nucleotides matching TRBD2. CDR3 length equals 14 residues. In germline, CDR1 is SGHAT, CDR2 FQDESV (reference sequence). With 5 bases clipped from V and 7 bases from J, the junction kept 11 bases outside the gene matches. The CDR3 here is CASSGSGTIREQYF. The DNA of the CDR3 is TGTGCCAGCAGCGGATCCGGGACTATCAGGGAGCAGTACTTC.

The V gene is TRBV6-1, the J gene TRBJ1-2; D possibly corresponds to TRBD1 (6 bases). Trimming shortened V by 6 bases and J by 7 bases, and 21 bases separated the two germline ends. The CDR3 runs to 15 residues. Germline values: CDR1 MNHNS, CDR2 SASEGT. The CDR3 protein is CASSQMRGVLGGYTF. In DNA form, the CDR3 reads TGTGCCAGCAGCCAAATGAGGGGGGTCCTCGGTGGCTACACCTTC.

The chain joins TRBV6-2 or TRBV6-3 to TRBJ1-3, with 8 bases identical to TRBD1. The CDR3 is made up of 16 amino acids. Germline-derived CDR1 and CDR2 are MNHEY and SVGEGT. V dropped 0 bases and J dropped 3; count of bases not matched to a gene: 4. CDR3 protein: CASSYSNDRGGNTIYF. CDR3 nucleotide sequence: TGTGCCAGCAGTTACTCCAACGACAGGGGTGGAAACACCATATATTTT.

The genes are TRBV6-2 or TRBV6-3 and TRBJ1-2; tentatively, D is TRBD1 (6 bases). Germline V gene sequence: CDR1 MNHEY, CDR2 SVGEGT. Trimming shortened V by 7 bases and J by 3 bases, and 27 bases separated the two germline ends. The CDR3 runs 18 residues. CDR3 coding DNA: TGTGCCAGCACCTACAAGGCCTTCGGGCAGGGGCTCCACTATGGCTACACCTTC. Protein: CASTYKAFGQGLHYGYTF.

J is TRBJ2-5 and V is TRBV12-3 or TRBV12-4; 9 nucleotides match TRBD2. The CDR3 is 17 residues long. V was pared by 5 bases and J by 5 bases, with 15 bases of the junction left unmatched. CDR3 DNA sequence: TGTGCCAGCAGTCCGGAGGACCTAGCGGGGTTTAAGGAGACCCAGTACTTC. Translation: CASSPEDLAGFKETQYF.

The rearrangement uses TRBV5-4 and TRBJ1-2, with D uncertain. With 2 bases removed from V and 4 bases from J, the gap between germline ends came to 12 bases. The CDR3 sequence is 14 residues long. Germline assignment: CDR1 SGHNT and CDR2 YYREEE (reference sequence). CDR3 amino acids: CASSFVRAPYGYTF. The CDR3 DNA reads TGTGCCAGCAGCTTCGTGAGGGCCCCCTATGGCTACACCTTC.

This chain joins TRBV19 and TRBJ1-2; 7 positions agree with TRBD1. Unmatched junction bases numbered 8, after V lost 6 bases and J lost 4 bases. This CDR3 is 14 amino acids long. CDR1 and CDR2 from the germline V gene are LNHDA and SQIVND (reference sequence). CDR3 coding DNA: TGTGCCAGTAGCGGACAGGTCGGGGCCTATGGCTACACCTTC. Translation gives CASSGQVGAYGYTF.

The CDR3 nucleotides read TGTGCCTGGAGTGGCATTCGGGGAGCTTTCTTT. Translated: CAWSGIRGAFF. The chain combines TRBV30 with TRBJ1-1; unclear D gene. The germline V gene encodes CDR1 GTSNPN and CDR2 SVGIG (reference sequence). Deletions cut 1 base from V and 10 bases from J, with 10 bases between. This CDR3 is 11 amino acids long.